These T cell receptor beta chains were read from a single sample in a study of Ad26.COV2.S vaccination and SARS-CoV-2 variants. Sequencing was performed with immunoSEQ multiplex PCR; in TCRdb, only in-frame clones are kept and a portion is missing. Of about 350,000 clones in the sample, 80% to 90% were seen once. The input for sequencing was peripheral blood, taken in a trial of Ad26.COV2.S vaccine versus placebo. These receptors were obtained from a person aged 18-60 years who received the Ad26.COV2.S COVID-19 vaccine or a placebo. Each CDR3 is given with its conserved first and last residue.

j_call v_call cdr3_aa
TRBJ1-1 TRBV11-3 CASSFSRNTEAFF
TRBJ1-6 TRBV14 CASSQARINSPLHF
TRBJ2-1 TRBV11-1 CASSRDRSYNEQFF
TRBJ1-5 TRBV28 CASSPDRPSNQPQHF
TRBJ2-2 TRBV9 CASSSVGTGELFF
TRBJ2-7 TRBV6-1 CASSERYSSYEQYF
TRBJ2-3 TRBV11-2 CASSSSSRPDTQYF
TRBJ2-1 TRBV4-2 CASSRTSGSEERHEQFF
TRBJ1-5 TRBV27 CASSFTVHQPQHF
TRBJ2-5 TRBV18 CASSPLSGGETQYF
TRBJ1-1 TRBV6-6 CASGSLNTEAFF
TRBJ2-7 TRBV7-2 CASSLQGAPEQYF
TRBJ1-1 TRBV9 CASSEGIKTGFEKAFF
TRBJ1-4 TRBV19 CASSTLDRVDANEKLFF
TRBJ2-1 TRBV4-3 CASSQGIDFYTGGQDEQFF
TRBJ2-1 TRBV5-4 CASSHSGTGGQGVLF
TRBJ1-3 TRBV9 CASTLTGTLSSGNTIYF
TRBJ2-2 TRBV7-2 CASSLNSPTNTGELFF
TRBJ1-2 TRBV10-3 CAISESRWGLSYGYTF
TRBJ2-5 TRBV7-9 CASSFSRYQETQYF
TRBJ1-6 TRBV7-9 CASSLSQGSPLHF
TRBJ1-1 TRBV19 CASSLTGGTPEAFF
TRBJ2-2 TRBV6-6 CASRLGGGTGELFF
TRBJ1-3 TRBV5-1 CASSSGPTGNTIYF
TRBJ1-6 TRBV24-1 CATSAGQGRNSPLHF
TRBJ1-3 TRBV7-2 CASSLLAGGWAGNTIYF
TRBJ1-5 TRBV7-9 CASSRQNQPQHF
TRBJ1-4 TRBV5-5 CASSLSGGEYSNEKLFF
TRBJ2-1 TRBV10-3 CAISETSPSSYNEQFF
TRBJ1-2 TRBV5-1 CASSPGVDPGYTF
TRBJ1-1 TRBV27 CASITGRTGGFGAFF
TRBJ1-1 TRBV15 CATSSPGTGLGTEAFF
TRBJ2-1 TRBV7-9 CASSLGPPQFF
TRBJ1-5 TRBV28 CASSLSGPDQPQHF
TRBJ2-1 TRBV24-1 CATSDLASGSYNEQFF
TRBJ1-4 TRBV5-1 CASSQGQGNNEKLFF
TRBJ1-1 TRBV12-3/TRBV12-4 CASSFWGNTEAFF
TRBJ1-1 TRBV7-9 CASSLTVPPTGLEAFF
TRBJ2-2 TRBV24-1 CATSDETGVNTGELFF
TRBJ2-1 TRBV29-1 CSVEDGYGGGYNEQFF
TRBJ2-2 TRBV6-5 CASSYSGGVAGELFF
TRBJ2-7 TRBV29-1 CSVGTGGSYEQYF
TRBJ1-2 TRBV10-3 CAISSGGPGYTF
TRBJ2-5 TRBV29-1 CSAEDRGIEETQYF
TRBJ2-7 TRBV9 CASSGREGTSGTYEQYF
TRBJ1-1 TRBV5-1 CASSFLDRGARTEAFF
TRBJ1-2 TRBV6-6 CASSPGTGGGLSYGYTF
TRBJ1-4 TRBV28 CASSLTGRGKLFF
TRBJ1-1 TRBV12-3/TRBV12-4 CASSLQGGGEAFF
TRBJ2-7 TRBV28 CASSLGQGRGHHEQYF
TRBJ2-7 TRBV11-2 CASSRGLAGGPSYEQYF
TRBJ1-5 TRBV19 CASSDRAQPQHF
TRBJ2-2 TRBV30 CAWSKGGAGELFF
TRBJ2-2 TRBV18 CASSPFRAVDTGELFF